The clone carrying this T cell receptor (beta chain) has only a few counts. The data stem from a study of response to subunit inactivated influenza vaccine. The V end was cut by 10 bases, the J end by 8 bases, with 12 bases between. This CDR3 has 11 amino acids. CDR1 is SGHAT, CDR2 FQNNGV, per germline. TCRdb recomputed calls from the RT-PCR reads with MiXCR, one row per CDR3 protein. The repertoire has fewer than 250,000 distinct CDR3 sequences, 13% to 15% of them found once; the top ten carry about a quarter. This material consisted of CD8+ T cells sorted from PBMCs, taken 4 to 6 days after vaccination. The receptor comes from a man in his fifties or sixties who received an inactivated influenza vaccine. This sequence joins TRBV11-2 and TRBJ2-1, with D tentatively TRBD1 (5 bases). CDR3 sequence (DNA): TGTGCCACGCAGGGTTCCCATGAGCAGTTCTTC. It is translated as CATQGSHEQFF.